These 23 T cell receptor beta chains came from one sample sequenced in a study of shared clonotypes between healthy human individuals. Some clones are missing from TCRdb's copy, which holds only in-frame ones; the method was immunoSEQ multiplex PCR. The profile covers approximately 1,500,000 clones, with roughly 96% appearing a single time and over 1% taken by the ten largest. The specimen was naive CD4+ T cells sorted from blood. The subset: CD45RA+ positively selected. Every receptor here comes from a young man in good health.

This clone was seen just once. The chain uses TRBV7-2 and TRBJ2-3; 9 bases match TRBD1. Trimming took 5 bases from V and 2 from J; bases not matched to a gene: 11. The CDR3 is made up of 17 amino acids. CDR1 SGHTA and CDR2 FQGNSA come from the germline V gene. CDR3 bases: TGTGCCAGCAGCGGATTCGGGACAGGGAGTCCCACAGATACGCAGTATTTT. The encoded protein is CASSGFGTGSPTDTQYF.

CDR3 amino acids: CASSQLRGRLHFGNIQYF. For the CDR3, the DNA is TGCGCCAGCAGCCAACTCAGGGGTAGGCTTCATTTCGGTAACATTCAGTACTTC. This chain connects TRBV4-1 to TRBJ2-4; TRBD1 might be the D (6 bases). The CDR3 loop spans 18 amino acids. V lost 2 bases and J lost 7, with 24 bases in between. Germline-derived CDR1 and CDR2 are MGHRA and YSYEKL.

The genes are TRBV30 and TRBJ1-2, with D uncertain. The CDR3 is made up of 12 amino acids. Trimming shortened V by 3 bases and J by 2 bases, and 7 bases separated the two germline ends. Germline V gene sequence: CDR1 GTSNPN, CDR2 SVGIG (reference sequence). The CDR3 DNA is TGTGCCTGGAGAGGGATAAACTATGGCTACACCTTC. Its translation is CAWRGINYGYTF.

The CDR3: CASSFEGGTYEQYF. CDR3 DNA sequence: TGCGCCAGCAGCTTCGAGGGAGGGACCTACGAGCAGTACTTC. This chain connects TRBV5-1 to TRBJ2-7; 7 bases map to TRBD2. The CDR3 is 14 amino acids. Trimming cost V 2 bases and J 2 bases; bases outside gene matches: 4. The germline gives CDR1 SGHRS, CDR2 YFSETQ.

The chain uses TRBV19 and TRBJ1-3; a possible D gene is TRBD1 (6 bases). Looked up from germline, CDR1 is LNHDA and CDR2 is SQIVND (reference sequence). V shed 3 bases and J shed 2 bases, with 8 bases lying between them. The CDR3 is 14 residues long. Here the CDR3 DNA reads TGTGCCAGTAGTATCACAGGGCCTGGAAACACCATATATTTT. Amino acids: CASSITGPGNTIYF. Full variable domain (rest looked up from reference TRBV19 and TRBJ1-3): DGGITQSPKYLFRKEGQNVTLSCEQNLNHDAMYWYRQDPGQGLRLIYYSQIVNDFQKGDIAEGYSVSREKKESFPLTVTSAQKNPTAFYLCASSITGPGNTIYFGEGSWLTVV.

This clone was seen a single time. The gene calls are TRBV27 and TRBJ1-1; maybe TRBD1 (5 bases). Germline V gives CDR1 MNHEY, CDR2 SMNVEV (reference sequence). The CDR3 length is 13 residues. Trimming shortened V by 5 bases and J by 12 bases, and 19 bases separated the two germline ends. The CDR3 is CASSPRDQGGTFF. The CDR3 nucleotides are TGTGCCAGCAGTCCCCGGGACCAAGGAGGAACTTTCTTT.

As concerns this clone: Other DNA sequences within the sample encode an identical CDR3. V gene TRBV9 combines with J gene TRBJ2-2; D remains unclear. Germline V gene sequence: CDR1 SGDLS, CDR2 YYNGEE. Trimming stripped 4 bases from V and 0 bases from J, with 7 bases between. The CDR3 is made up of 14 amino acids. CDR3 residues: CASSPRTNTGELFF. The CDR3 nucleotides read TGTGCCAGCAGCCCCCGCACGAACACCGGGGAGCTGTTTTTT.

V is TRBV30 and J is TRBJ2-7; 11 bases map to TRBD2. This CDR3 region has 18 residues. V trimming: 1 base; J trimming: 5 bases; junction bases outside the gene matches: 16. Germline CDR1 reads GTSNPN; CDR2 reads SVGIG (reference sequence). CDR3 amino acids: CAWSDGPTSGKLRNEQYF. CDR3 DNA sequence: TGTGCCTGGAGTGATGGGCCGACTAGCGGGAAATTAAGGAACGAGCAGTACTTC. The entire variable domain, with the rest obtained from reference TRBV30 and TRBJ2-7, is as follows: SQTIHQWPATLVQPVGSPLSLECTVEGTSNPNLYWYRQAAGRGLQLLFYSVGIGQISSEVPQNLSASRPQDRQFILSSKKLLLSDSGFYLCAWSDGPTSGKLRNEQYFGPGTRLTVT.

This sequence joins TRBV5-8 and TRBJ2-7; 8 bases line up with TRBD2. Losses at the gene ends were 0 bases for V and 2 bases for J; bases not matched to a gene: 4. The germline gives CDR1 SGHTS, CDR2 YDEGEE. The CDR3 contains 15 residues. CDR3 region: CASSLVGGRPYEQYF. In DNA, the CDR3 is TGTGCCAGCAGCTTGGTTGGCGGGAGGCCCTACGAGCAGTACTTC.

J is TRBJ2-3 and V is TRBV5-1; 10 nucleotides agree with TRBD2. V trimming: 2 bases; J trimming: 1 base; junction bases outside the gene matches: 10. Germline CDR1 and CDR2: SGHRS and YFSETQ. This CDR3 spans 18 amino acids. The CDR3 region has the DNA TGCGCCAGCAGCTTTATGGGGATAGCGGGAGGCCGCACAGATACGCAGTATTTT. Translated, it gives CASSFMGIAGGRTDTQYF.

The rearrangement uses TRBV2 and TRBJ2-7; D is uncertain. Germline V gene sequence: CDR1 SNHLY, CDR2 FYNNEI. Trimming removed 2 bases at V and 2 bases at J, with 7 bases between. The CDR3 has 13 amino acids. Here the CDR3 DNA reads TGTGCCAGCAGTGAACCACCTACCTACGAGCAGTACTTC. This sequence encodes CASSEPPTYEQYF.

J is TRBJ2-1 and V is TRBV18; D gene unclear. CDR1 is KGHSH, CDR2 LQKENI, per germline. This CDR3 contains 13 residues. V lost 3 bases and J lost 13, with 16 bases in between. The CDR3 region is CASSPETEGPQFF. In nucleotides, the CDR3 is TGTGCCAGCTCACCGGAAACAGAAGGACCCCAGTTCTTC. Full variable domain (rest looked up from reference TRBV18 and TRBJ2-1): NAGVMQNPRHLVRRRGQEARLRCSPMKGHSHVYWYRQLPEEGLKFMVYLQKENIIDESGMPKERFSAEFPKEGPSILRIQQVVRGDSAAYFCASSPETEGPQFFGPGTRLTVL.

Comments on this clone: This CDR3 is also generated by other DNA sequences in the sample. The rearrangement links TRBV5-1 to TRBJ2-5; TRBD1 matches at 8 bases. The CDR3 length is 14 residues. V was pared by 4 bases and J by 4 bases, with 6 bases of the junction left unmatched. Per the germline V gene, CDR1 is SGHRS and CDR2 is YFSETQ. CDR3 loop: CASSGGTGGETQYF. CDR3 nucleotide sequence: TGCGCCAGCAGCGGAGGGACAGGCGGAGAGACCCAGTACTTC.

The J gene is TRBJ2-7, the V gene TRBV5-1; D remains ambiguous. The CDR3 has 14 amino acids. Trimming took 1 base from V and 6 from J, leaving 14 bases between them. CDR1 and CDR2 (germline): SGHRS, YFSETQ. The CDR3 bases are TGCGCCAGCAGCTTGCGGCCCTATCTGCCCGAGCAGTACTTC. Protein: CASSLRPYLPEQYF.

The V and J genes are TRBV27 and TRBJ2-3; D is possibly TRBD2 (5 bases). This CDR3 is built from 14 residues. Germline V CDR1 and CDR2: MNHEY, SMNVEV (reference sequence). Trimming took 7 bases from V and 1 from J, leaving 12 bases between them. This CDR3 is CASKRAGGTDTQYF. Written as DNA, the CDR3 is TGTGCCAGCAAGAGGGCAGGCGGCACAGATACGCAGTATTTT.

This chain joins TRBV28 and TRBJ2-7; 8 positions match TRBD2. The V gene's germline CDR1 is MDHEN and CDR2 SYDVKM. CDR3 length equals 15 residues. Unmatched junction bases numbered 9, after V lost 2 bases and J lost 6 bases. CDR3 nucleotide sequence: TGTGCCAGCAGTTTAAGGGGCGGGAGGATAGGCGAGCAGTACTTC. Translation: CASSLRGGRIGEQYF.

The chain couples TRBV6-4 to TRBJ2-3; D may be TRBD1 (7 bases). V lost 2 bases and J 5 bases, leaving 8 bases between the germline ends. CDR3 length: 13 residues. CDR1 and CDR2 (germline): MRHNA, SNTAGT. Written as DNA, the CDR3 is TGTGCCAGCAGTGACCAGGGGGGAGATACGCAGTATTTT. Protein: CASSDQGGDTQYF.

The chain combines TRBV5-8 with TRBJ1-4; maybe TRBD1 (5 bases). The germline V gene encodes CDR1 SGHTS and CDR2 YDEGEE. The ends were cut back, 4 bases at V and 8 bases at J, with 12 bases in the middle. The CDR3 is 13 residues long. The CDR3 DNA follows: TGTGCCAGCAGCCCCTGGGGGGTGGAAAAACTGTTTTTT. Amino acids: CASSPWGVEKLFF. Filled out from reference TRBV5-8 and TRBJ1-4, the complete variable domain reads EAGVTQSPTHLIKTRGQQATLRCSPISGHTSVYWYQQALGLGLQFLLWYDEGEERNRGNFPPRFSGRQFPNYSSELNVNALELEDSALYLCASSPWGVEKLFFGSGTQLSVL.

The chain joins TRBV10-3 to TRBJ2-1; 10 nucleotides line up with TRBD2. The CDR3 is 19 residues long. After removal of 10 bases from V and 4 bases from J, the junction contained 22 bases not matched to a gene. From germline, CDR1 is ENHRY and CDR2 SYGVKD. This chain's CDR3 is CATQHSGTAGTSAYNEQFF. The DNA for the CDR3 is TGTGCCACCCAACATTCCGGGACAGCCGGGACTAGCGCATACAATGAGCAGTTCTTC.

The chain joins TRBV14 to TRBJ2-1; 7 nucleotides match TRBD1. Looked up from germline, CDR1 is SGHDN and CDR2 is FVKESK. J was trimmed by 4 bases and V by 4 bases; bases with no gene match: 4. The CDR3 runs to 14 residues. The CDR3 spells CASSPGTAYNEQFF. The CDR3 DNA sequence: TGTGCCAGCAGCCCCGGGACAGCTTACAATGAGCAGTTCTTC.

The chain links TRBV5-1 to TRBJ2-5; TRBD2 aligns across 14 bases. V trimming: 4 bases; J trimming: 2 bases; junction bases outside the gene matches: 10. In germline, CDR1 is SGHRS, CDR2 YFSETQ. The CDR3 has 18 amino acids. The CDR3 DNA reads TGCGCCAGCAGCGCGCGACTAGCGGGAGGGAATACACAAGAGACCCAGTACTTC. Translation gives CASSARLAGGNTQETQYF.

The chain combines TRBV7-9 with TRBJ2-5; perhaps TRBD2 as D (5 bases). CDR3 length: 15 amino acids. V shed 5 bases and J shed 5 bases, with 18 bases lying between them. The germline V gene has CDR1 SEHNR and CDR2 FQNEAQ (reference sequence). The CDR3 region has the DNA TGTGCCAGCAGCCACCCCTCTCGGGGAACGGAGACCCAGTACTTC. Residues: CASSHPSRGTETQYF. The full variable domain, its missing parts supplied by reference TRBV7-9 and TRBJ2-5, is DTGVSQNPRHKITKRGQNVTFRCDPISEHNRLYWYRQTLGQGPEFLTYFQNEAQLEKSRLLSDRFSAERPKGSFSTLEIQRTEQGDSAMYLCASSHPSRGTETQYFGPGTRLLVL.

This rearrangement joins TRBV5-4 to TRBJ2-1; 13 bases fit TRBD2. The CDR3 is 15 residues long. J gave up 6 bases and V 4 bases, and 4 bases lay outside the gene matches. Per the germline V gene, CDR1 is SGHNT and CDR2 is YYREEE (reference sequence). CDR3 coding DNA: TGTGCCAGCAGCCTAGGGACTAGCGGGACCAATGAGCAGTTCTTC. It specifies CASSLGTSGTNEQFF.